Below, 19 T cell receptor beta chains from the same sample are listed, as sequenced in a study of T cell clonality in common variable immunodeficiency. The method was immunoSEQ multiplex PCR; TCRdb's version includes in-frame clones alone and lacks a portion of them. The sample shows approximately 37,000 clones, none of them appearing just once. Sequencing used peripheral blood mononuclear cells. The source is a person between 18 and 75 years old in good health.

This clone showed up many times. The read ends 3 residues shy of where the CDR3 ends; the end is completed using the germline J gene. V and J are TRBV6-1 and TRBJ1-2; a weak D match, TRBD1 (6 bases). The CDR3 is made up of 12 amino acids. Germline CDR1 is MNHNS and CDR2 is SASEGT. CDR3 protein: CASSEQGTGYTF. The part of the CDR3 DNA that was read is TGTGCCAGCAGTGAGCAGGGGACCGGC.

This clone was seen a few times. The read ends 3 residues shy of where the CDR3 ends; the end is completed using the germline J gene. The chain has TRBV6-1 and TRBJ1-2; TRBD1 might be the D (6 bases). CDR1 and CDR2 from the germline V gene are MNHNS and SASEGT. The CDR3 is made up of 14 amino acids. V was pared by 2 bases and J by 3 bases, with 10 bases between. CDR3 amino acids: CASSEPQGYYGYTF. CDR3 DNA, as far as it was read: TGTGCCAGCAGTGAACCACAGGGCTACTATGGC.

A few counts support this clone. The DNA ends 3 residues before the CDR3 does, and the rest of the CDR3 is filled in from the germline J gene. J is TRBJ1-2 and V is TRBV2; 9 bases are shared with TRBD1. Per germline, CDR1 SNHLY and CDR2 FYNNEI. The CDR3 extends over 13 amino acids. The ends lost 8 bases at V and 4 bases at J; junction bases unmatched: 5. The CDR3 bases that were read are TGTGCCAGCGCTGGGACAGGGAGCTATGGC. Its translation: CASAGTGSYG. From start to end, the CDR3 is CASAGTGSYGYTF.

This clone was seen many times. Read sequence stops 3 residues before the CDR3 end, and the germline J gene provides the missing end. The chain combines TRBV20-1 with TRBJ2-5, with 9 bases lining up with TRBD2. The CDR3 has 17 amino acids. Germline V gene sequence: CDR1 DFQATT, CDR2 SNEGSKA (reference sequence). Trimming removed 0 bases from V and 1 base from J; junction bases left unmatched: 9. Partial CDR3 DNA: TGCAGTGCTAGAGATTTGGCGGGGGGGATACTCCAAGAGACC. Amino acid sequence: CSARDLAGGILQET. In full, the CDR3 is CSARDLAGGILQETQYF.

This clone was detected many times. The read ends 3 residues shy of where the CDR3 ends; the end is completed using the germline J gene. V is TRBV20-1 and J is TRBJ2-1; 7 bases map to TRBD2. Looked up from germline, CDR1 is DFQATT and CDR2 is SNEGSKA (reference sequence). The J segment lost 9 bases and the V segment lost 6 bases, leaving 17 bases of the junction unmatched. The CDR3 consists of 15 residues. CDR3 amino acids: CSAPNGLAVGREQFF. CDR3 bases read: TGCAGTGCCCCCAACGGGCTAGCGGTGGGGCGTGAG.

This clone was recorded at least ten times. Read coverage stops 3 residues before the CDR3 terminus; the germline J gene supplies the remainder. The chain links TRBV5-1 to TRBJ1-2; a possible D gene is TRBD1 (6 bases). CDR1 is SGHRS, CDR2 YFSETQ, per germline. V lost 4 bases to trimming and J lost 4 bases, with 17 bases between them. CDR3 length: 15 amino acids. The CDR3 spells CASSLNTGRTYGYTF. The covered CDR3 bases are TGCGCCAGCAGCCTAAACACAGGGAGAACCTATGGC.

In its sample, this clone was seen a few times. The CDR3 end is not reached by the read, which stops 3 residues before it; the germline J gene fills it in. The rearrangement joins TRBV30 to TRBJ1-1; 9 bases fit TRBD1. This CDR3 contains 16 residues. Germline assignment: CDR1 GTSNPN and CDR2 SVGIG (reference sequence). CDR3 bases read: TGTGCCTGGAGTGTGGGGACAGGGCTGTACCAAGAGACC. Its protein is CAWSVGTGLYQET. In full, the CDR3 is CAWSVGTGLYQETAFF.

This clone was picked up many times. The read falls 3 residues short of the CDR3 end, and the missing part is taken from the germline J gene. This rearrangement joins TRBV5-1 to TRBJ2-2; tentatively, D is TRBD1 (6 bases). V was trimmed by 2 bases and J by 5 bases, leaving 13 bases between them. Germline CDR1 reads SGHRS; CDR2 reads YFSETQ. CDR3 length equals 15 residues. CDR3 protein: CASSFGTYGTGELFF. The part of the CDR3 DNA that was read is TGCGCCAGCAGCTTCGGGACATATGGTACCGGGGAG. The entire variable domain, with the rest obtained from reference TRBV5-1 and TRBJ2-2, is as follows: KAGVTQTPRYLIKTRGQQVTLSCSPISGHRSVSWYQQTPGQGLQFLFEYFSETQRNKGNFPGRFSGRQFSNSRSEMNVSTLELGDSALYLCASSFGTYGTGELFFGEGSRLTVL.

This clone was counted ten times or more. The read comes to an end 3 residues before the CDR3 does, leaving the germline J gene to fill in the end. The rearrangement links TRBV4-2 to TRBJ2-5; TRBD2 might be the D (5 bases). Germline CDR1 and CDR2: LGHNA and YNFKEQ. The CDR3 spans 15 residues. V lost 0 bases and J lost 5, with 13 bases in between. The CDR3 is CASSQERNGVETQYF. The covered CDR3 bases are TGTGCCAGCAGCCAAGAGAGGAACGGGGTGGAGACC.

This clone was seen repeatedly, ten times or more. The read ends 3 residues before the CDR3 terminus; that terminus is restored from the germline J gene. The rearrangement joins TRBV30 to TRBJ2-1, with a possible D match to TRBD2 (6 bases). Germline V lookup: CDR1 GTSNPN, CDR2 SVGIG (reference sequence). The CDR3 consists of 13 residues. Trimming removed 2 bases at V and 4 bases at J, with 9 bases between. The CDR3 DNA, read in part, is TGTGCCTGGAGTAACGGGGGATACAATGAG. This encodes CAWSNGGYNE. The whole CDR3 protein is CAWSNGGYNEQFF. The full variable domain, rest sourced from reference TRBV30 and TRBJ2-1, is SQTIHQWPATLVQPVGSPLSLECTVEGTSNPNLYWYRQAAGRGLQLLFYSVGIGQISSEVPQNLSASRPQDRQFILSSKKLLLSDSGFYLCAWSNGGYNEQFFGPGTRLTVL.

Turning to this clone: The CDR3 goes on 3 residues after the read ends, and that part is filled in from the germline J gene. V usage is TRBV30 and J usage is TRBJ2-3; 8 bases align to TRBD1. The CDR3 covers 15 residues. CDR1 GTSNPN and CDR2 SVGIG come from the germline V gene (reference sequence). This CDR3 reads CAWSVGQGAGQPQYF. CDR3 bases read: TGTGCCTGGAGTGTAGGGCAGGGGGCAGGGCAGCCG.

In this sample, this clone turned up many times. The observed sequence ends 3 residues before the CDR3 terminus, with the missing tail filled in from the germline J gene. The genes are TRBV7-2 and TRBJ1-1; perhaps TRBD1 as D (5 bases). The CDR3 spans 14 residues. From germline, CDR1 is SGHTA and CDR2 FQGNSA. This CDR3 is CASSLGVRGGEAFF. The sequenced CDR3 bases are TGTGCCAGCAGCTTAGGAGTTAGGGGAGGGGAA.

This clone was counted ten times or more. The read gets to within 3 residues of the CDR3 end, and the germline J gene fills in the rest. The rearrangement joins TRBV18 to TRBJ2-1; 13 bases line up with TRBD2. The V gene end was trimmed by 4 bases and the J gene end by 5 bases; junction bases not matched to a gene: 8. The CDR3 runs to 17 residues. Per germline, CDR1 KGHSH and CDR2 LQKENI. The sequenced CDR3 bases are TGTGCCAGCTCACTGCGACCGACTAGCGGGGGGAACAATGAG. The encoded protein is CASSLRPTSGGNNE. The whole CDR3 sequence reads CASSLRPTSGGNNEQFF.

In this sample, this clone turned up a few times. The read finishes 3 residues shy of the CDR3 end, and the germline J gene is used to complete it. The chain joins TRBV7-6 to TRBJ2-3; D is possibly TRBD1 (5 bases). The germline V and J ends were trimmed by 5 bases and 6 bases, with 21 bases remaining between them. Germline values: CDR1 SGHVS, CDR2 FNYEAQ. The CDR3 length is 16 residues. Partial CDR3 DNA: TGTGCCAGCAGCCCCGAGGTCACCCCAGGGCTTGATACG. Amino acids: CASSPEVTPGLDT. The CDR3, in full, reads CASSPEVTPGLDTQYF.

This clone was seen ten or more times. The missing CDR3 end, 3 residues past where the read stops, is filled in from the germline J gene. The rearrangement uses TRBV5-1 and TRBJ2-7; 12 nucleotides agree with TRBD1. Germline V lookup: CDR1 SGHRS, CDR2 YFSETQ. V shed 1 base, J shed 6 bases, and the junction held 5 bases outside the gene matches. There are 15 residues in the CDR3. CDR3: CASSLSGTGGGEQYF. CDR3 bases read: TGCGCCAGCAGCTTGAGCGGGACAGGGGGCGGCGAG.

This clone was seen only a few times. The CDR3 spells CASSWAGLTDTQYF. The covered CDR3 bases are TGTGCCAGCAGCTGGGCGGGGCTCACAGATACG. V and J are TRBV7-6 and TRBJ2-3, with D maybe TRBD2 (6 bases). The read terminates 3 residues ahead of where the CDR3 ends, so the germline J gene completes it. V shed 4 bases and J shed 2 bases, with 10 bases lying between them. CDR3 length: 14 residues. Germline CDR1 SGHVS, CDR2 FNYEAQ.

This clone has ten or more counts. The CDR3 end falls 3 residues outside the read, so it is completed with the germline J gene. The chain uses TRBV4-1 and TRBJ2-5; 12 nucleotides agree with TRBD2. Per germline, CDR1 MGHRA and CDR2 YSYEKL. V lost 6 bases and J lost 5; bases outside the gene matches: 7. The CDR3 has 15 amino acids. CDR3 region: CASRRTSGDGETQYF. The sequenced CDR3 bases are TGCGCCAGCAGACGGACTAGCGGGGATGGGGAGACC.

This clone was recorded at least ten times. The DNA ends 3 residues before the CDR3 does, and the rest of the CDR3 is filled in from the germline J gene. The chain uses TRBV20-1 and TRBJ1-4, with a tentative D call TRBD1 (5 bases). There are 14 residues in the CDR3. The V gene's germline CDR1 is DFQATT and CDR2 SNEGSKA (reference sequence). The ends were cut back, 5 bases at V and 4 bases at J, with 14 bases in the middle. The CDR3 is CSALVGGGNEKLFF. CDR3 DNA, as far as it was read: TGCAGTGCTCTGGTGGGCGGGGGTAATGAAAAA.

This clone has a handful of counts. The CDR3 bases that were read are TGCGCCAGCAGCCCGATGACAGGGGAAGAGGATACG. It encodes CASSPMTGEEDT. The whole CDR3 protein is CASSPMTGEEDTQYF. V usage is TRBV5-1 and J usage is TRBJ2-3, with 8 positions matching TRBD1. The read ends 3 residues before the CDR3 terminus; that terminus is restored from the germline J gene. Germline loops: CDR1 SGHRS, CDR2 YFSETQ. The CDR3 extends over 15 amino acids. The V gene end was trimmed by 4 bases and the J gene end by 6 bases; junction bases not matched to a gene: 10.